The TCR beta chain described here comes from a study of blood T cell repertoires in COVID-19. At the level of the study: COVID-19 samples collected from the United States, Italy and Spain covered acute and convalescent phases. From T cells, B-cell-depleted T cells, or PBMCs came the material, which was cDNA or gDNA.

Original processing methods: Amplified reference gene primers provided the basis for estimating nucleated cell counts. Here immunoSEQ multiplex PCR was the method, and the copy in TCRdb shows in-frame clones only, minus some. Clone size and V and J calls were adopted from that table, with D and trimming inferred from the DNA. This table has 120,000 or so clones, around 87% appearing once. The CDR3 contains 17 residues. The V gene's germline CDR1 is WNHNN and CDR2 SYGVQD (reference sequence). Deletions cut 6 bases from V and 4 bases from J, with 24 bases between. The specimen sequenced was peripheral blood. This sequence joins TRBV10-1 and TRBJ1-2; D is possibly TRBD1 (6 bases). The receptor comes from a human donor in a cohort sampled during active COVID-19. This CDR3 is CASSGDTAPGQIYGYTF. In DNA, the CDR3 is TGCGCCAGCAGCGGAGACACCGCCCCTGGACAGATCTATGGCTACACCTTC.